A single sample is the source of the 22 T cell receptor beta chains below, sequenced in a study of blood T cell repertoires in COVID-19. Assay used: immunoSEQ multiplex PCR; TCRdb lists only in-frame clones, some missing. The table has roughly 200,000 clones, more than 80% seen once. The specimen sequenced was peripheral blood. The receptors originated from a woman of 80 years or more with COVID-19, enrolled during active disease.

The rearrangement links TRBV7-2 to TRBJ1-5, with D maybe TRBD1 (5 bases). The ends were cut back, 1 base at V and 5 bases at J, with 9 bases in the middle. This CDR3 spans 14 amino acids. CDR1 SGHTA and CDR2 FQGNSA come from the germline V gene. The CDR3 sequence: CASSLVGRDQPQHF. The CDR3 coding sequence is TGTGCCAGCAGCTTAGTGGGGCGCGATCAGCCCCAGCATTTT.

This clone was seen just once. The chain uses TRBV19 and TRBJ2-4; D is ambiguous. The ends were cut back, 3 bases at V and 0 bases at J, with 12 bases in the middle. From germline, CDR1 is LNHDA and CDR2 SQIVND (reference sequence). The CDR3 loop spans 16 amino acids. CDR3 amino acids: CASSIGGFLAKNIQYF. The CDR3 DNA follows: TGTGCCAGTAGTATCGGCGGATTTTTAGCCAAAAACATTCAGTACTTC.

The rearrangement uses TRBV20-1 and TRBJ2-3; 9 nucleotides agree with TRBD2. With 3 bases clipped from V and 10 bases from J, the junction kept 20 bases outside the gene matches. The CDR3 sequence is 17 residues long. CDR1 is DFQATT, CDR2 SNEGSKA, per germline (reference sequence). CDR3 coding DNA: TGCAGTGCTAGTGGGCCCGTTAGCGGGAGTAGGGGGGGGGCGCAGTATTTT. Translating gives CSASGPVSGSRGGAQYF.

V gene TRBV19 combines with J gene TRBJ2-1, with D possibly being TRBD2 (5 bases). The CDR3 runs 14 residues. V lost 5 bases and J 6 bases, leaving 14 bases between the germline ends. Germline values: CDR1 LNHDA, CDR2 SQIVND (reference sequence). The CDR3 nucleotides are TGTGCCAGTAGTCCACGGGATTTAGGCAATGAGCAGTTCTTC. It codes for CASSPRDLGNEQFF.

The chain uses TRBV5-1 and TRBJ2-7, with D possibly matching TRBD1 (5 bases). V lost 0 bases to trimming and J lost 6 bases, with 10 bases between them. This CDR3 is built from 13 residues. Germline V gene lookup returns CDR1 SGHRS and CDR2 YFSETQ. CDR3 sequence: CASSLAGLGEQYF. CDR3 DNA sequence: TGCGCCAGCAGCTTGGCAGGGCTGGGCGAGCAGTACTTC.

J is TRBJ2-3 and V is TRBV19, with D perhaps matching TRBD2 (6 bases). The V gene's germline CDR1 is LNHDA and CDR2 SQIVND (reference sequence). Trimming pared 6 bases from V and 3 bases from J, leaving 10 bases between. CDR3 length: 13 residues. The CDR3 protein is CASRSGGTDTQYF. CDR3 in DNA: TGTGCCAGTAGGTCCGGGGGAACAGATACGCAGTATTTT. Full variable domain (missing parts from reference TRBV19 and TRBJ2-3): DGGITQSPKYLFRKEGQNVTLSCEQNLNHDAMYWYRQDPGQGLRLIYYSQIVNDFQKGDIAEGYSVSREKKESFPLTVTSAQKNPTAFYLCASRSGGTDTQYFGPGTRLTVL.

This clone was seen once. The rearrangement joins TRBV3-1 (or the pseudogene TRBV3-2) to TRBJ2-5, with D possibly being TRBD2 (6 bases). With 3 bases removed from V and 5 bases from J, the gap between germline ends came to 10 bases. CDR1 is LGHDT, CDR2 YNNKEL, per germline (reference sequence). The CDR3 spans 13 residues. The CDR3 is CASSHHGGETQYF. The CDR3 nucleotides read TGTGCCAGCAGCCACCACGGGGGTGAGACCCAGTACTTC.

The sample holds one count of this clone. J is TRBJ1-5 and V is TRBV7-2; possible D gene TRBD1, 6 bases. V lost 2 bases, J lost 5 bases, and 7 bases lay in between. CDR3 length: 13 residues. Germline values: CDR1 SGHTA, CDR2 FQGNSA. This chain's CDR3 is CASSLRQDQPQHF. The CDR3 coding sequence is TGTGCCAGCAGCTTACGACAGGATCAGCCCCAGCATTTT.

The J gene is TRBJ1-3, the V gene TRBV6-5, with a possible D match to TRBD1 (6 bases). The CDR3 has 13 residues. The germline V gene encodes CDR1 MNHEY and CDR2 SVGAGI. Deletions cut 9 bases from V and 7 bases from J, with 16 bases between. The CDR3 sequence: CASRRTERNTIYF. CDR3 sequence (DNA): TGTGCCAGTAGGAGGACAGAGAGGAACACCATATATTTT.

V and J are TRBV5-1 and TRBJ1-6, with D possibly matching TRBD1 (6 bases). V was shortened by 3 bases and J by 9 bases, with 22 bases between the two germline ends. The CDR3 sequence is 17 residues long. Germline loops: CDR1 SGHRS, CDR2 YFSETQ. In nucleotides, the CDR3 is TGCGCCAGCAGCTCCTTCCTTGGACAGTCCAGCCCTTCACCCCTCCACTTT. Protein: CASSSFLGQSSPSPLHF.

The chain couples TRBV5-4 to TRBJ1-6; 7 positions match TRBD1. CDR1 is SGHNT and CDR2 is YYREEE in the germline V gene (reference sequence). The CDR3 sequence is 15 residues long. Trimming at V came to 4 bases and at J to 7 bases, leaving 8 bases not matched to a gene. CDR3 residues: CASSGGTEQNSPLHF. The CDR3 DNA is TGTGCCAGCAGCGGCGGGACAGAGCAAAATTCACCCCTCCACTTT.

The J gene is TRBJ1-1, the V gene TRBV19; the match to TRBD1 covers 9 bases. The V gene end was trimmed by 7 bases and the J gene end by 5 bases; junction bases not matched to a gene: 8. Germline lookup yields CDR1 LNHDA and CDR2 SQIVND (reference sequence). The CDR3 covers 14 residues. The CDR3, as DNA: TGTGCCAGTACCCCGGACAGGGGTTGGACTGAAGCTTTCTTT. This encodes CASTPDRGWTEAFF.

A remark on this clone: The sample has other DNA sequences that encode this CDR3 too. The chain couples TRBV5-4 to TRBJ2-7; 9 nucleotides align to TRBD2. V was pared by 0 bases and J by 1 base, with 5 bases of the junction left unmatched. This CDR3 contains 16 residues. CDR1 and CDR2 (germline): SGHNT, YYREEE (reference sequence). The CDR3 region is CASSLGAGGASYEQYF. The CDR3 DNA reads TGTGCCAGCAGCTTGGGGGCGGGGGGGGCGTCCTACGAGCAGTACTTC.

The chain uses TRBV4-1 and TRBJ2-5; 7 bases map to TRBD2. V gave up 4 bases and J gave up 1 base; unmatched junction bases: 6. The CDR3 is made up of 15 amino acids. From germline, CDR1 is MGHRA and CDR2 YSYEKL. The CDR3 DNA sequence: TGCGCCAGCAGCCCCCGAGGGAGGGCCCAAGAGACCCAGTACTTC. It encodes CASSPRGRAQETQYF.

This chain uses TRBV5-1 with TRBJ2-2, with TRBD1 as a possible D gene (5 bases). This CDR3 comprises 14 residues. Germline CDR1 SGHRS, CDR2 YFSETQ. V lost 4 bases and J 0 bases, leaving 7 bases between the germline ends. CDR3 bases: TGCGCCAGCAGCCAGGGTACGAACACCGGGGAGCTGTTTTTT. Encoded protein: CASSQGTNTGELFF.

The chain couples TRBV7-8 to TRBJ2-5, with TRBD1 matching 7 bases. There are 17 residues in the CDR3. The trim removed 5 bases at V and 7 bases at J, leaving 19 bases unmatched. From germline, CDR1 is SGHVS and CDR2 FQNEAQ. CDR3 region: CASSQRAGTANGGTQYF. The DNA for the CDR3 is TGTGCCAGCAGCCAGAGAGCCGGGACAGCTAATGGGGGGACCCAGTACTTC.

The chain carries TRBV5-5 and TRBJ1-1, with D maybe TRBD1 (5 bases). V was shortened by 2 bases and J by 4 bases, with 12 bases between the two germline ends. The CDR3 is made up of 14 amino acids. From germline, CDR1 is SGHKS and CDR2 YYEKEE (reference sequence). The CDR3 reads CASSFGGYGTEAFF. CDR3 DNA: TGTGCCAGCAGCTTCGGGGGGTACGGCACTGAAGCTTTCTTT.

This clone was found once. This chain joins TRBV19 and TRBJ1-2, with D maybe TRBD1 (6 bases). This CDR3 is built from 13 residues. Germline V gene sequence: CDR1 LNHDA, CDR2 SQIVND (reference sequence). V lost 3 bases and J lost 7, with 12 bases in between. The CDR3 nucleotides read TGTGCCAGTAGTATGAGGACAGCGAGTGGCTACACCTTC. Its protein is CASSMRTASGYTF.

CDR3 region: CASSEGPQGAPQPQHF. The CDR3, as DNA: TGTGCCAGCAGTGAAGGGCCCCAGGGGGCCCCTCAGCCCCAGCATTTT. The V gene is TRBV2, the J gene TRBJ1-5; TRBD1 matches 8 bases. J gave up 6 bases and V 1 base, and 8 bases lay outside the gene matches. Germline-derived CDR1 and CDR2 are SNHLY and FYNNEI. The CDR3 spans 16 residues.

This chain connects TRBV19 to TRBJ1-1; 9 bases agree with TRBD1. Germline CDR1 is LNHDA and CDR2 is SQIVND (reference sequence). The trim removed 7 bases at V and 1 base at J, leaving 10 bases unmatched. This CDR3 is 16 amino acids long. The CDR3 region is CASTKTGGQGNTEAFF. CDR3 coding DNA: TGTGCCAGTACCAAAACTGGGGGACAGGGGAACACTGAAGCTTTCTTT.

The V call is TRBV29-1, the J call TRBJ2-5; D possibly corresponds to TRBD1 (6 bases). The CDR3 sequence is 11 residues long. The germline V and J ends were trimmed by 6 bases and 3 bases, with 8 bases remaining between them. From germline, CDR1 is SQVTM and CDR2 ANQGSEA. Written as DNA, the CDR3 is TGCAGCGTCGGGACAAAAGAGACCCAGTACTTC. This codes for CSVGTKETQYF.

This chain links TRBV25-1 with TRBJ1-2, with D possibly matching TRBD1 (5 bases). The V gene lost 6 bases and the J gene lost 7 bases, with 21 bases spanning the gap. CDR3 length: 15 amino acids. CDR1 is MGHDK, CDR2 SYGVNS, per germline. CDR3 sequence reads: CASSASGPRLRGYTF. DNA for the CDR3: TGTGCCAGCAGCGCCTCAGGGCCCCGGCTGCGTGGCTACACCTTC.